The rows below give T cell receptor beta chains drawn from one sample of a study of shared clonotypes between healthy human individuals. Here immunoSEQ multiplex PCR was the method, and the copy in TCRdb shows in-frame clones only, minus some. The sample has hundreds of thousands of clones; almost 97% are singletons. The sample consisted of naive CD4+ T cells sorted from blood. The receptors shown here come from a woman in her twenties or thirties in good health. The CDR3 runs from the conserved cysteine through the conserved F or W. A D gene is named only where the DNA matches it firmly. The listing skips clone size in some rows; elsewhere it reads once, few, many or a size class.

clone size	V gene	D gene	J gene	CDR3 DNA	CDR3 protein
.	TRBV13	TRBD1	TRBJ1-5	TGTGCCAGCAGCGACAGGGATCAGCCCCAGCATTTT	CASSDRDQPQHF
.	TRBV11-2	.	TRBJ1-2	TGTGCCAGCAGCCTTGCTTTGGGCAGCTATGGCTACACCTTC	CASSLALGSYGYTF
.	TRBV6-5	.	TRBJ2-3	TGTGCCAGCAGTTACAGGGCGGCTAGCACAGATACGCAGTATTTT	CASSYRAASTDTQYF
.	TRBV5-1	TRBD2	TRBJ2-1	TGCGCCAGCAGCAGCATAACTAGCGGGAGTACCTATGAGCAGTTCTTC	CASSSITSGSTYEQFF
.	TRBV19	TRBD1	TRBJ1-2	TGTGCCAGTAGTATCCCCACAGGGGGCAACTATGGCTACACCTTC	CASSIPTGGNYGYTF
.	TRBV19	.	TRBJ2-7	TGTGCCAGTAGTAGAAGCGGCAGCTCCTACGAGCAGTACTTC	CASSRSGSSYEQYF
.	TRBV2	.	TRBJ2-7	TGTGCCAGCAGTGTTCTCGGGCGGGGAGGCTCCTACGAGCAGTACTTC	CASSVLGRGGSYEQYF
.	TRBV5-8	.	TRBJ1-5	TGTGCCAGCAGCACAAGATTGTCAGGCCTTGATGATCAGCCCCAGCATTTT	CASSTRLSGLDDQPQHF
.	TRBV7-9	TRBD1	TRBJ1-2	TGTGCCAGCAGCCCCCAGGGGGGCGGCGGCTACACCTTC	CASSPQGGGGYTF
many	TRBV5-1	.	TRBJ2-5	TGCGCCAGCAGCTTGGAAGAGACCCAGTACTTC	CASSLEETQYF
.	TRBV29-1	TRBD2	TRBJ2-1	TGCAGCGTTGCCTCTAGCGGGAGTTACAATGAGCAGTTCTTC	CSVASSGSYNEQFF
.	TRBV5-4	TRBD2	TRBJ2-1	TGTGCCAGCACACATCCTAGCGGGAGGCGGTTCTTC	CASTHPSGRRFF
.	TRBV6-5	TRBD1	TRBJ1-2	TGTGCCAGCAGTCCAGGGACAGAAATCTATGGCTACACCTTC	CASSPGTEIYGYTF
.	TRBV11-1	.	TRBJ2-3	TGTGCCAGCAGCTCTTCTTCGGATACGCAGTATTTT	CASSSSSDTQYF
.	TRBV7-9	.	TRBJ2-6	TGTGCCAGCAGCTTAGTGTGGGAGGGGGCCAACGTCCTGACTTTC	CASSLVWEGANVLTF
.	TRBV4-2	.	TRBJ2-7	TGTGCCAGCAGCCTTATCAACTACGAGCAGTACTTC	CASSLINYEQYF
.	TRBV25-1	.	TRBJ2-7	TGTGCCAGCAGTGACCAGTCGGGACTCCACTACGAGCAGTACTTC	CASSDQSGLHYEQYF
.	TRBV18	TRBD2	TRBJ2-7	TGTGCCAGCTCGCCCCCACTAGCGGGAGAGCCTGAGCAGTACTTC	CASSPPLAGEPEQYF
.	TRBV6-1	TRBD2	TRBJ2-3	TGTGCCAGCATAGGCGGGAGGGCGGGGGTAGATACGCAGTATTTT	CASIGGRAGVDTQYF
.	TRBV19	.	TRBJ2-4	TGTGCCAGTAGTGACCCACCAGAGTCCAAAAACATTCAGTACTTC	CASSDPPESKNIQYF
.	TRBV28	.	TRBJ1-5	TGTGCCAGCAGGACAGCCCGACAGCCCCAGCATTTT	CASRTARQPQHF
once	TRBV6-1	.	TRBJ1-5	TGTGCCAGCAGCGACGGGACGGTTAGCAATCAGCCCCAGCATTTT	CASSDGTVSNQPQHF
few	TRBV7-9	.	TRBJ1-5	TGTGCCAGCAGTTCAGGACGGAGCAATCAGCCCCAGCATTTT	CASSSGRSNQPQHF
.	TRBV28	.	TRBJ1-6	TGTGCCAGCAGTACGGGGCAGGGCGTGCCACCCCTCCACTTT	CASSTGQGVPPLHF
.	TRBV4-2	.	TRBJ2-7	TGTGCCAGCAGAGAAAACTACGTTTCGGGCGAGCAGTACTTC	CASRENYVSGEQYF
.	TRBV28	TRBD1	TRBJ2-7	TGTGCCAGCAGTTCCCCCGGGACAGGGAACACCTACGAGCAGTACTTC	CASSSPGTGNTYEQYF
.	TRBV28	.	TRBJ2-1	TGTGCCAGCGTCGTGTCTCTCACCTACAATGAGCAGTTCTTC	CASVVSLTYNEQFF
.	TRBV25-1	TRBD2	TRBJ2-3	TGTGCCAGTGCCGGCGGGAGGCTCACAGATACGCAGTATTTT	CASAGGRLTDTQYF
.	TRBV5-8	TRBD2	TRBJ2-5	TGTGCCAGCAGCTTGGTCCTAACTAGCGGGAGTTCCGAGACCCAGTACTTC	CASSLVLTSGSSETQYF
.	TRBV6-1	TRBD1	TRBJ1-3	TGTGCCAGCAGCCCACAGGGGACTGGAAACACCATATATTTT	CASSPQGTGNTIYF
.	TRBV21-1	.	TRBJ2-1	TGTGCCAGCAGCGGCGGTTGGACTAGCCTTAATTTGATACAGTTCTTC	CASSGGWTSLNLIQFF
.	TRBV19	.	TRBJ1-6	TGTGCCAGTAGTGCCGACGTTTCACCCCTCCACTTT	CASSADVSPLHF
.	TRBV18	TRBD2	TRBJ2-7	TGTGCCAGCTCACCCGGGACTAGCGACCAGTACTTC	CASSPGTSDQYF
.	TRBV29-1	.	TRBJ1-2	TGCAGCGTTATTTTAGAGCTCTATGGCTACACCTTC	CSVILELYGYTF
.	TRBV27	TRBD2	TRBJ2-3	TGTGCCAGCAGAGACTTTCTAGCGGGAGGCACAGATACGCAGTATTTT	CASRDFLAGGTDTQYF
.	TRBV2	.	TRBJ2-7	TGTGCCAGCAGTGTCTTGGGGAGTTACGAGCAGTACTTC	CASSVLGSYEQYF
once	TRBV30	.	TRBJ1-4	TGTGCCTGGAGTGGAGGAGCAACTAATGAAAAACTGTTTTTT	CAWSGGATNEKLFF
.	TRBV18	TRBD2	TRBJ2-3	TGTGCCAGCTCACCACCGGGACTAGCGGGAGCAGGGGCAGATACGCAGTATTTT	CASSPPGLAGAGADTQYF
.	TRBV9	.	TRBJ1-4	TGTGCCAGCAGCGTAGGAACGGGTGACGACTATGAAAAACTGTTTTTT	CASSVGTGDDYEKLFF
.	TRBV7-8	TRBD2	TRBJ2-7	TGTGCCAGCAGGCGGACTAGCGGGAGATCCTCCTACGAGCAGTACTTC	CASRRTSGRSSYEQYF
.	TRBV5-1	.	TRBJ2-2	TGCGCCAGCAGCTTGACTCCGGGCGGGGAGCTGTTTTTT	CASSLTPGGELFF
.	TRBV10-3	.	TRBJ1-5	TGTGCCATCAGTGGGGGGAGCAATCAGCCCCAGCATTTT	CAISGGSNQPQHF
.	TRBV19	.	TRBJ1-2	TGTGCCAGTAGTCCAGGGATTCGTGGCTACACCTTC	CASSPGIRGYTF
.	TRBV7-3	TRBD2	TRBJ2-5	TGTGCCAGCAGCACCGCTACGGGGGGAGGGCCCGGGACCCAGTACTTC	CASSTATGGGPGTQYF
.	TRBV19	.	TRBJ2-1	TGTGCCAGTAGTATCTTGGCGGGTGGAGGTGGTGAGCAGTTCTTC	CASSILAGGGGEQFF
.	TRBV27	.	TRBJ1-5	TGTGCCAGCAGTTTTAGCTCTCGGGGGTGGCAGCCCCAGCATTTT	CASSFSSRGWQPQHF
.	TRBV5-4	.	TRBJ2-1	TGTGCCAGCAGCCGACCCCGTCATGAGCAGTTCTTC	CASSRPRHEQFF
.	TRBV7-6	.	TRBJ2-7	TGTGCCAGCAGCTTAGTCGGCGGGTGGAGCTCCTACGAGCAGTACTTC	CASSLVGGWSSYEQYF
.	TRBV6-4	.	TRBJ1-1	TGTGCCAGCAGTGAGTACCGGAACACTGAAGCTTTCTTT	CASSEYRNTEAFF
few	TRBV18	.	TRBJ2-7	TGTGCCAGCTCACCGCAAGGACCGACTGTAGCCGACGAGCAGTACTTC	CASSPQGPTVADEQYF
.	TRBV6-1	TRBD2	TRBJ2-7	TGTGCCACCAAACGGGGCGGGGGCGAGCAGTACTTC	CATKRGGGEQYF
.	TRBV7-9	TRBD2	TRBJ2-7	TGTGCCAGCAGCTTACTTTACGGGAGGGCCGCGGGTTACGAGCAGTACTTC	CASSLLYGRAAGYEQYF
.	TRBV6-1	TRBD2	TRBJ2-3	TGTGCCAGCAGTGAAGGGGGACTAGCGTTTGATACGCAGTATTTT	CASSEGGLAFDTQYF
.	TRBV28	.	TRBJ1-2	TGTGCCAGCTCTGACAGCCCATCCGCTGAAGGCTACACCTTC	CASSDSPSAEGYTF
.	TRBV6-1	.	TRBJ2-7	TGTGCCAGCAGTGAATCCGGCCCCGCGGGGTACGAGCAGTACTTC	CASSESGPAGYEQYF
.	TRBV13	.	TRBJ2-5	TGTGCCAGCCACAAGGGAGACAGGCGGCGTCTCCAAGAGACCCAGTACTTC	CASHKGDRRRLQETQYF